The next 2 T cell receptor beta chains were all read from a single sample in a study of shared T cell receptors in the human thymus (dated by TCRdb to the early 2020s). Library preparation was by the immunoSEQ multiplex PCR assay. The table comes from immuneACCESS by way of TCRdb, which keeps in-frame sequences with V and J called. Part of the clones is missing from these tables; in studies checked, under half for an unresolved V gene and the rest for unknown reasons. This sample lists approximately 490,000 clones; around 82% were detected once. The ten biggest clones cover roughly 0.013% of the sample. These data also featured in a second study, about human thymus T cells.

Sequencing used thymocytes. All receptors derive from a boy in the first two years of life with a congenital heart defect. Donor details come from another sample of the same person, matched by shared clones.

The chain has TRBV27 and TRBJ2-3, with D possibly being TRBD2 (6 bases). V was pared by 1 base and J by 0 bases, with 8 bases between. Germline V gene sequence: CDR1 MNHEY, CDR2 SMNVEV (reference sequence). The CDR3 runs 15 residues. The CDR3 loop reads CASSLFAGSTDTQYF. CDR3 DNA: TGTGCCAGCAGTTTATTCGCGGGAAGCACAGATACGCAGTATTTT.

This clone is a singleton in its sample. The V call is TRBV11-2, the J call TRBJ2-7; weak D call: TRBD1 (5 bases). CDR3 length: 15 residues. The V end was cut by 5 bases, the J end by 2 bases, with 16 bases between. The V gene's germline CDR1 is SGHAT and CDR2 FQNNGV. The CDR3 DNA reads as TGTGCCAGCAGCCTGGGTTGGGGCGTAGCCTACGAGCAGTACTTC. Amino acid sequence: CASSLGWGVAYEQYF.